This TCR beta chain was captured in a study of blood T cells in healthy people across ages. The study's findings and limits: Expanded clonotype changes were possibly confounded by unknown donor CMV status.

With respect to this clonotype: Its matching antigen is unknown.

This CDR3 spans 14 amino acids. Germline V gene sequence: CDR1 SQVTM, CDR2 ANQGSEA. Trimming took 7 bases from V and 3 from J, leaving 15 bases between them. The authors ran a second PCR of about 6 to 11 cycles using a sample-barcoded 5' primer and a J-beta primer mix. Using its own MiXCR run on the 5' RACE reads, TCRdb lists one record per CDR3 protein. Seen here are about 780,000 distinct CDR3 sequences, 35% to 50% observed once, and the top ten hold roughly 20%. Aged about 6 to 100, donors were systemically healthy Caucasians from Russia. Isolation per sample recovered at least 6 million PBMCs. Each sample provided at least 6 micrograms of extracted total RNA.

The V and J genes are TRBV29-1 and TRBJ2-2, with a weak D call TRBD2 (7 bases). Sequenced input: blood. The TCR comes from a man at least 80 years old in good health. In DNA form, the CDR3 reads TGCAGCGCTGGGGGGGGGCGATACACCGGGGAGCTGTTTTTT. Residues: CSAGGGRYTGELFF.